Below, one T cell receptor (beta chain) is given with its context. Trimming left V 5 bases short and J 0 bases short, with 10 bases between. The CDR3 is made up of 15 amino acids. In germline, CDR1 is PRHDT, CDR2 FYEKMQ (reference sequence). The sample comes from a study of T cell changes during pregnancy in multiple sclerosis. The method was immunoSEQ multiplex PCR; TCRdb's version includes in-frame clones alone and lacks a portion of them. The sample carries over 50,000 clones, 93% recorded once. The sample here was peripheral blood, taken in the second trimester of pregnancy. The TCR sequence derives from a female donor with multiple sclerosis, enrolled in a pregnancy study. The chain uses TRBV13 and TRBJ2-2, with a possible D match to TRBD1 (5 bases). The CDR3 DNA is TGTGCCAGCAGCCTGACAGTTACGAACACCGGGGAGCTGTTTTTT. It translates to CASSLTVTNTGELFF. The variable domain in full, completed from reference TRBV13 and TRBJ2-2, reads AAGVIQSPRHLIKEKRETATLKCYPIPRHDTVYWYQQGPGQDPQFLISFYEKMQSDKGSIPDRFSAQQFSDYHSELNMSSLELGDSALYFCASSLTVTNTGELFFGEGSRLTVL.